This passage covers 24 T cell receptor beta chains from one sample sequenced in a study of a mutant IDH1 vaccine in newly diagnosed glioma. Time point denoted: baseline, week 1 (first vaccination visit). As for treatment: pre-vaccination baseline after standard-of-care therapy. TCRdb's copy holds only in-frame clones and misses some; the assay was immunoSEQ multiplex PCR. The sample records over 75,000 clones, roughly 90% being singletons. The material was PBMCs, obtained from a glioma patient treated with radiotherapy, temozolomide or both. Every receptor here comes from a woman between 45 and 60 years old with glioma.

The rearrangement uses TRBV7-9 and TRBJ2-3; no firm D call. The germline V gene has CDR1 SEHNR and CDR2 FQNEAQ (reference sequence). V was shortened by 5 bases and J by 6 bases, with 24 bases between the two germline ends. There are 17 residues in the CDR3. CDR3 sequence reads: CASSGKDQYSRADTQYF. The DNA for the CDR3 is TGTGCCAGCAGCGGAAAGGACCAATACTCTCGAGCCGATACGCAGTATTTT.

The chain is built from TRBV2 and TRBJ1-1; 7 nucleotides align to TRBD1. The CDR3 extends over 14 amino acids. Trimming at V came to 2 bases and at J to 2 bases, leaving 2 bases not matched to a gene. CDR1 SNHLY and CDR2 FYNNEI come from the germline V gene. As DNA, the CDR3 is TGTGCCAGCAGTGAAAGGGGGCGCAACACTGAAGCTTTCTTT. Its protein is CASSERGRNTEAFF. Full variable domain (missing parts from reference TRBV2 and TRBJ1-1): EPEVTQTPSHQVTQMGQEVILRCVPISNHLYFYWYRQILGQKVEFLVSFYNNEISEKSEIFDDQFSVERPDGSNFTLKIRSTKLEDSAMYFCASSERGRNTEAFFGQGTRLTVV.

The genes are TRBV11-2 and TRBJ2-2; D not resolved. The CDR3 sequence is 15 residues long. Germline values: CDR1 SGHAT, CDR2 FQNNGV. V was trimmed by 1 base and J by 1 base, leaving 7 bases between them. In DNA, the CDR3 is TGTGCCAGCAGCTTAGTAAGACGGAACACCGGGGAGCTGTTTTTT. This sequence encodes CASSLVRRNTGELFF.

V is TRBV7-3 and J is TRBJ2-2; D remains unclear. V shed 5 bases and J shed 4 bases, with 14 bases lying between them. Germline CDR1 and CDR2: SGHTA and FQGTGA. CDR3 size: 15 residues. The CDR3 DNA is TGTGCCAGCAGCACCCGGCGCAGTCCCACCGGGGAGCTGTTTTTT. As protein: CASSTRRSPTGELFF.

This clone was observed a few times. The chain uses TRBV28 and TRBJ2-7; 9 nucleotides align to TRBD1. After removal of 3 bases from V and 6 bases from J, the junction contained 9 bases not matched to a gene. CDR1 is MDHEN, CDR2 SYDVKM, per germline. The CDR3 is 15 amino acids. The DNA of the CDR3 is TGTGCCAGCAGTTTGACCGGGACAGGGACTGGCGAGCAGTACTTC. Translating it yields CASSLTGTGTGEQYF.

V gene TRBV6-6 combines with J gene TRBJ1-1, with 12 bases that match TRBD1. Germline V gene data show CDR1 as MNHNY and CDR2 as SVGAGI (reference sequence). V lost 5 bases and J lost 7; bases outside the gene matches: 8. The CDR3 sequence is 15 residues long. CDR3 loop: CASSPTGQGAVEAFF. In DNA, the CDR3 is TGTGCCAGCAGTCCGACGGGACAGGGGGCGGTTGAAGCTTTCTTT.

This sequence joins TRBV28 and TRBJ1-6; no firm D call. V was clipped by 3 bases and J by 10 bases, with 19 bases between them. CDR1 and CDR2 from the germline V gene are MDHEN and SYDVKM. The CDR3 runs to 16 residues. The CDR3 DNA reads as TGTGCCAGCAGTTTTTTGGCCCTTCGACGAGCCTCACCCCTCCACTTT. Translating gives CASSFLALRRASPLHF. The full variable domain, its missing parts supplied by reference TRBV28 and TRBJ1-6, is DVKVTQSSRYLVKRTGEKVFLECVQDMDHENMFWYRQDPGLGLRLIYFSYDVKMKEKGDIPEGYSVSREKKERFSLILESASTNQTSMYLCASSFLALRRASPLHFGNGTRLTVT.

The chain employs TRBV5-6 and TRBJ1-1; D is unclear. V was shortened by 0 bases and J by 6 bases, with 6 bases between the two germline ends. This CDR3 has 12 amino acids. Germline CDR1 and CDR2: SGHDT and YYEEEE. The CDR3 DNA sequence: TGTGCCAGCAGCTTGGACACCTCTGAAGCTTTCTTT. Its protein is CASSLDTSEAFF.

The chain couples TRBV11-2 to TRBJ2-5, with TRBD2 identical over 10 bases. V gave up 1 base and J gave up 4 bases; unmatched junction bases: 6. This CDR3 contains 16 residues. The germline CDR1 and CDR2 sequences are SGHAT and FQNNGV. The CDR3 nucleotides read TGTGCCAGCAGCTTAGGAGGTAGCGGGAGGACAGAGACCCAGTACTTC. Encoded protein: CASSLGGSGRTETQYF.

The gene calls are TRBV6-1 and TRBJ2-7; D ambiguous. Germline CDR1 and CDR2: MNHNS and SASEGT. This CDR3 contains 11 residues. The ends were cut back, 10 bases at V and 1 base at J, with 8 bases in the middle. CDR3 residues: CATHESYEQYF. CDR3 coding DNA: TGTGCCACCCACGAATCCTACGAGCAGTACTTC.

The chain couples TRBV18 to TRBJ2-3, with a tentative D call TRBD2 (5 bases). Trimming took 1 base from V and 6 from J, leaving 14 bases between them. The germline gives CDR1 KGHSH, CDR2 LQKENI. There are 15 residues in the CDR3. CDR3 protein: CASSPLRDGGDTQYF. The CDR3 bases are TGTGCCAGCTCACCACTCCGGGATGGTGGGGATACGCAGTATTTT.

The gene calls are TRBV5-1 and TRBJ2-1; TRBD2 matches at 9 bases. This CDR3 is built from 15 residues. Trimming at V came to 0 bases and at J to 6 bases, leaving 4 bases not matched to a gene. The germline V gene has CDR1 SGHRS and CDR2 YFSETQ. The chain's CDR3 is CASSLGSGRPNEQFF. CDR3 sequence (DNA): TGCGCCAGCAGCTTGGGTAGCGGGAGACCCAATGAGCAGTTCTTC.

The rearrangement joins TRBV19 to TRBJ1-5, with D uncertain. V was pared by 5 bases and J by 2 bases, with 13 bases between. The CDR3 length is 15 residues. Per germline, CDR1 LNHDA and CDR2 SQIVND (reference sequence). The CDR3 here is CASSGGEGRNQPQHF. CDR3 DNA sequence: TGTGCCAGTAGTGGAGGAGAAGGGCGCAATCAGCCCCAGCATTTT.

CDR3 loop: CAWTSASYNEQFF. Written as DNA, the CDR3 is TGTGCCTGGACTAGCGCCTCCTACAATGAGCAGTTCTTC. The gene calls are TRBV30 and TRBJ2-1, with D perhaps matching TRBD2 (6 bases). The ends were cut back, 4 bases at V and 0 bases at J, with 7 bases in the middle. Germline lookup yields CDR1 GTSNPN and CDR2 SVGIG (reference sequence). This CDR3 spans 13 amino acids. Filled out from reference TRBV30 and TRBJ2-1, the complete variable domain reads SQTIHQWPATLVQPVGSPLSLECTVEGTSNPNLYWYRQAAGRGLQLLFYSVGIGQISSEVPQNLSASRPQDRQFILSSKKLLLSDSGFYLCAWTSASYNEQFFGPGTRLTVL.

The chain joins TRBV7-9 to TRBJ1-2; D remains ambiguous. Trimming left V 2 bases short and J 8 bases short, with 6 bases between. Germline V gene data show CDR1 as SEHNR and CDR2 as FQNEAQ (reference sequence). The CDR3 runs to 11 residues. The chain's CDR3 is CASSLWAGYTF. CDR3 coding DNA: TGTGCCAGCAGCTTATGGGCCGGCTACACCTTC.

The chain combines TRBV11-3 with TRBJ2-3; tentatively, D is TRBD2 (5 bases). The CDR3 has 14 residues. Trimming pared 0 bases from V and 3 bases from J, leaving 7 bases between. Germline lookup yields CDR1 SGHNT and CDR2 YENEEA. The CDR3 sequence is CASSLDRGTDTQYF. CDR3 nucleotide sequence: TGTGCCAGCAGCTTAGATCGGGGAACAGATACGCAGTATTTT.

The gene calls are TRBV4-1 and TRBJ1-4; no definite D call. This CDR3 has 15 amino acids. Trimming cost V 6 bases and J 8 bases, with 19 bases left between them. CDR1 and CDR2 (germline): MGHRA, YSYEKL. The DNA for the CDR3 is TGCGCCAGCAGGCCTACAAGGGCGCTGGGGGAAAAACTGTTTTTT. It yields the protein CASRPTRALGEKLFF.

The CDR3 region has the DNA TGTGCCAGCAGAGCACTAACAGGGACAGATACGCAGTATTTT. It specifies CASRALTGTDTQYF. The chain joins TRBV6-1 to TRBJ2-3; a weak D match, TRBD1 (6 bases). The CDR3 extends over 14 amino acids. V was trimmed by 6 bases and J by 3 bases, leaving 13 bases between them. CDR1 is MNHNS and CDR2 is SASEGT in the germline V gene.

V usage is TRBV27 and J usage is TRBJ2-2; possible D gene TRBD1, 5 bases. Germline loops: CDR1 MNHEY, CDR2 SMNVEV (reference sequence). There are 14 residues in the CDR3. Trimming left V 4 bases short and J 3 bases short, with 9 bases between. Written as DNA, the CDR3 is TGTGCCAGCAGTTCCGACAGTTACACCGGGGAGCTGTTTTTT. Its protein product is CASSSDSYTGELFF.

The V call is TRBV19, the J call TRBJ2-3, with 7 bases matching TRBD2. This CDR3 region has 21 residues. Trimming at V came to 4 bases and at J to 4 bases, leaving 26 bases not matched to a gene. In germline, CDR1 is LNHDA, CDR2 SQIVND (reference sequence). The CDR3 here is CASSRGRLRLVGGSRADTQYF. For the CDR3, the DNA is TGTGCCAGTAGTAGGGGCCGCCTTCGGCTAGTGGGCGGGAGTAGGGCAGATACGCAGTATTTT.

This clone was recorded once. The chain uses TRBV6-6 and TRBJ2-5, with D maybe TRBD1 (5 bases). Trimming took off 2 bases at V and 5 bases at J, with 15 bases between the two ends. Germline-derived CDR1 and CDR2 are MNHNY and SVGAGI (reference sequence). The CDR3 spans 15 residues. CDR3 loop: CASSYPTDQGETQYF. In nucleotides, the CDR3 is TGTGCCAGCAGTTACCCGACGGACCAGGGCGAGACCCAGTACTTC.

V gene TRBV9 combines with J gene TRBJ2-6; 10 positions match TRBD1. Unmatched junction bases numbered 5, after V lost 2 bases and J lost 0 bases. Germline V gives CDR1 SGDLS, CDR2 YYNGEE. The CDR3 runs 18 residues. The CDR3 protein is CASSVQGQGSSGANVLTF. DNA of the CDR3: TGTGCCAGCAGCGTTCAGGGACAGGGGAGCTCTGGGGCCAACGTCCTGACTTTC.

The chain joins TRBV28 to TRBJ2-5; no clear D gene. Deletions cut 2 bases from V and 5 bases from J, with 6 bases between. CDR1 and CDR2 (germline): MDHEN, SYDVKM. This CDR3 has 12 residues. The CDR3 spells CASSLGVETQYF. CDR3 DNA: TGTGCCAGCAGTTTAGGGGTGGAGACCCAGTACTTC.

The rearrangement links TRBV18 to TRBJ2-7; 14 bases are shared with TRBD2. Germline V gene data show CDR1 as KGHSH and CDR2 as LQKENI. With 5 bases clipped from V and 4 bases from J, the junction kept 4 bases outside the gene matches. There are 15 residues in the CDR3. The CDR3, as DNA: TGTGCCAGCTCAACCGGGACTAGCGGGAGATACGAGCAGTACTTC. This encodes CASSTGTSGRYEQYF.